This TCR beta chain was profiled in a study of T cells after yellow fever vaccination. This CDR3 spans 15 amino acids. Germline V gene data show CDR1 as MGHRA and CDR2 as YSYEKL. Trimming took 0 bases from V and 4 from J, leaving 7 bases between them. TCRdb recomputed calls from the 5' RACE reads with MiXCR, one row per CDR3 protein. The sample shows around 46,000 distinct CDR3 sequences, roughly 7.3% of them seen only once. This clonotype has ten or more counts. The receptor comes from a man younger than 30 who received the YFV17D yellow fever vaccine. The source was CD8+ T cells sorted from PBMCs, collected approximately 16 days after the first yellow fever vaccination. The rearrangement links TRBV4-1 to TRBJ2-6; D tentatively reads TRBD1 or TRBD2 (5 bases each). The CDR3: CASSQEGDGANVLTF. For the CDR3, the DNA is TGCGCCAGCAGCCAAGAGGGGGACGGGGCCAACGTCCTGACTTTC.